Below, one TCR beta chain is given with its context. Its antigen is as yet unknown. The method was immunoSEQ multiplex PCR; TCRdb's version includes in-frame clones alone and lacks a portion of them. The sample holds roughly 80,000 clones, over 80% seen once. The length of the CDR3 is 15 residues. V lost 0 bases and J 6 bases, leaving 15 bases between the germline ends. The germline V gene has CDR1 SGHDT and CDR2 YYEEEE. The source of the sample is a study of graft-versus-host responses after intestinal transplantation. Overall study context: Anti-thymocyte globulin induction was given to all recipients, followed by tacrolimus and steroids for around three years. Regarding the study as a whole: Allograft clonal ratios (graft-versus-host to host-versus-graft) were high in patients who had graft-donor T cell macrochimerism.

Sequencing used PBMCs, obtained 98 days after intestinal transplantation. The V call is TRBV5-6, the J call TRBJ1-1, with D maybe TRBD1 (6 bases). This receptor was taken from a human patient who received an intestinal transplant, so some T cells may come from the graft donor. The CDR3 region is CASSLDLGAMAEAFF. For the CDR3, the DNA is TGTGCCAGCAGCTTGGATCTGGGGGCCATGGCTGAAGCTTTCTTT.